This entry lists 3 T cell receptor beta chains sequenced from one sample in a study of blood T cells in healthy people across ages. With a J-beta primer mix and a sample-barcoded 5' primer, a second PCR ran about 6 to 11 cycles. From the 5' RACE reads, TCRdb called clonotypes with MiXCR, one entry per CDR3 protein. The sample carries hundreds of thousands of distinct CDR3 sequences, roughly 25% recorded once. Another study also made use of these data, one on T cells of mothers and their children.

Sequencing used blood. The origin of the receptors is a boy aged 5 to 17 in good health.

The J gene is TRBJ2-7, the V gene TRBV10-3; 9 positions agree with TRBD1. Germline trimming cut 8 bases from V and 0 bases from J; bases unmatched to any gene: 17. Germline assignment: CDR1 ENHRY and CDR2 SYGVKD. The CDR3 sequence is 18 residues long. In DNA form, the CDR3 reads TGTGCCATCTCCTCGACAGGGGGTAGGGGTGAAAGCTCCTACGAGCAGTACTTC. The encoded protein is CAISSTGGRGESSYEQYF.

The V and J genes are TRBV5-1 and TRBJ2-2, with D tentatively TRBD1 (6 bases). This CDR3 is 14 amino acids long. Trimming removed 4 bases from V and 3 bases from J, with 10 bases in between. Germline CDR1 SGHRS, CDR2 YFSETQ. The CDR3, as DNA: TGCGCCAGCAGCCGTTCAGGGGACACCGGGGAGCTGTTTTTT. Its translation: CASSRSGDTGELFF.

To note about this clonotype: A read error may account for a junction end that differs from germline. Here the CDR3 DNA reads TGCGCCAGCACCCTCTCCGGGGCCTACAATGAGCAATTCTTC. Its translation is CASTLSGAYNEQFF. V gene TRBV5-1 combines with J gene TRBJ2-7, with D perhaps assigned TRBD1 or TRBD2 (5 bases each). The germline gives CDR1 SGHRS, CDR2 YFSETQ. The CDR3 runs 14 residues.